Listed here are 14 T cell receptor beta chains from one sample, sequenced in a study of CXCR3-negative and CXCR3-positive naive CD8 T cells (dated by TCRdb to about 2019). The antigens for these receptors are not known. Reads for this sample came from a NextSeq 550. The Human TCR Profiling Kit (MiLaboratory) was used to prepare UMI-labeled 5' RACE TRB cDNA libraries. TCRdb reprocessed the reads; each CDR3 protein sequence makes one entry, and DNA is unavailable. The sample's table covers thousands of distinct CDR3 sequences. The top ten clonotypes cover 2.2% of the sample. Summary of the overall study and its limitations: TRB CDR3s from CXCR3-positive naive cells showed higher hydrophobicity (lower Kidera factor 4), lower energy, and higher strength and volume indices than CXCR3-negative naive cells.

Sequencing was done on a sample of naive CXCR3+ CD8+ T cells from blood. According to the study, the label for this sample's cell subset or site signals: CD45RO-CCR7+CD27+CD95- naive CD8+ T cells expressing CXCR3 (TNR3+). The source is a human donor in good health. Some clones in this sample may be carry-over from other donors' samples.

This clonotype ranks as medium-sized in terms of frequency. The chain joins TRBV29-1 to TRBJ1-1. The V gene's germline CDR1 is SQVTM and CDR2 ANQGSEA. This CDR3 is built from 16 residues. This CDR3 reads CSVEDLNPRLNTEAFF.

Frequency places this clonotype as medium-sized. J is TRBJ2-3 and V is TRBV29-1; the D gene TCRdb calls, TRBD2, cannot be checked with no DNA. The CDR3 length is 17 residues. Germline V gene data show CDR1 as SQVTM and CDR2 as ANQGSEA. The chain's CDR3 is CSVEGTSGRHGTDTQYF.

In terms of frequency, this clonotype is medium-sized (0.01 to 0.1%). V is TRBV13 and J is TRBJ1-6. This CDR3 spans 16 amino acids. Germline V gene data show CDR1 as PRHDT and CDR2 as FYEKMQ (reference sequence). The CDR3 spells CASSPPSSPPNSPLHF.

The V call is TRBV19, the J call TRBJ1-1; as DNA is missing, the TRBD1 call by TCRdb cannot be tested. Germline V CDR1 and CDR2: LNHDA, SQIVND (reference sequence). The CDR3 covers 14 residues. CDR3 in amino acids: CASSTTGGATEAFF.

Frequency places this clonotype as medium-sized. This sequence joins TRBV4-3 and TRBJ2-5; the TRBD2 assignment by TCRdb is unverifiable without DNA. CDR1 and CDR2 from the germline V gene are LGHNA and YSLEER. The CDR3 runs to 14 residues. The CDR3 here is CASSQAGVGETQYF.

By frequency, this clonotype is medium-sized. The V and J genes are TRBV29-1 and TRBJ1-1. Germline CDR1 reads SQVTM; CDR2 reads ANQGSEA. The CDR3 loop spans 12 amino acids. The CDR3 spells CSVDYTNTEAFF.

The genes are TRBV20-1 and TRBJ2-5. This CDR3 contains 12 residues. CDR1 and CDR2 from the germline V gene are DFQATT and SNEGSKA (reference sequence). CDR3 sequence: CSAHRPQETQYF.

This clonotype is medium-sized by frequency. The CDR3: CSVDLVGGGPRETQYF. The gene calls are TRBV29-1 and TRBJ2-5; no DNA is available, so the TRBD2 call from TCRdb remains unchecked. Germline assignment: CDR1 SQVTM and CDR2 ANQGSEA. CDR3 length: 16 amino acids.

This clonotype registers large by frequency. This chain joins TRBV21-1 and TRBJ1-5. TRBV21-1 is a known pseudogene. The CDR3 length is 19 residues. The CDR3: CASSKEDPGLIYSNQPQHF.

Its frequency marks this clonotype as medium-sized. The rearrangement links TRBV19 to TRBJ2-3; with no DNA, the TCRdb D assignment of TRBD2 cannot be verified. The CDR3 is 14 amino acids. The germline V gene encodes CDR1 LNHDA and CDR2 SQIVND (reference sequence). CDR3 loop: CASSGDWRADTQYF. Based on the CDR3 plus reference TRBV19 and TRBJ2-3, the full variable domain is DGGITQSPKYLFRKEGQNVTLSCEQNLNHDAMYWYRQDPGQGLRLIYYSQIVNDFQKGDIAEGYSVSREKKESFPLTVTSAQKNPTAFYLCASSGDWRADTQYFGPGTRLTVL.

This chain uses TRBV6-6 with TRBJ1-2. Germline-derived CDR1 and CDR2 are MNHNY and SVGAGI (reference sequence). The CDR3 contains 15 residues. CDR3 protein: CASSYSGGDKYGYTF.

According to its frequency, this clonotype is medium-sized. Here the CDR3 reads CSVEDPGPGQPQHF. The chain has TRBV29-1 and TRBJ1-5; the D call from TCRdb, TRBD1, cannot be confirmed without DNA. CDR3 length: 14 residues. Germline CDR1 reads SQVTM; CDR2 reads ANQGSEA.

This clonotype counts as medium-sized (0.01 to 0.1%) by frequency. The chain links TRBV29-1 to TRBJ2-3; TCRdb gives TRBD1 as the D gene, but with no DNA this cannot be confirmed. Germline loops: CDR1 SQVTM, CDR2 ANQGSEA. CDR3 length: 16 residues. This CDR3 reads CSVEWSWRTTTDTQYF.

This clonotype is called medium-sized based on its frequency. This sequence joins TRBV6-6 and TRBJ1-1; the D call from TCRdb, TRBD1, cannot be confirmed without DNA. The CDR3 has 18 amino acids. Germline-derived CDR1 and CDR2 are MNHNY and SVGAGI (reference sequence). CDR3 sequence: CASSYPRDRGSMGTEAFF.